Listed below are T cell receptor beta chains from one sample, sequenced in a study of identical twins. TCRdb fed the 5' RACE reads into MiXCR, producing one record per CDR3 protein. The table has 1.5 million to 2 million distinct CDR3 sequences, roughly a third seen once. The sequenced sample was cord blood. The receptor source for this set is a newborn girl in good health. Both conserved end residues are part of each CDR3. A D gene is named only where the DNA matches it firmly. Some rows mark clone size as missing; the rest say once, few, many or name a class of expanded clone.

J gene	clone size	V gene	D gene	CDR3 protein	CDR3 DNA
TRBJ2-1	-	TRBV20-1	-	CSASTPGYNEQFF	TGCAGTGCTAGTACCCCAGGTTACAATGAGCAGTTCTTC
TRBJ1-1	-	TRBV4-2	TRBD1	CASSQGTGGDTEAFF	TGTGCCAGCAGCCAAGGGACAGGGGGCGACACTGAAGCTTTCTTT
TRBJ2-3	-	TRBV29-1	TRBD2	CSVPRFVTGGLGTDTQYF	TGCAGCGTTCCCCGGTTTGTAACGGGAGGTTTGGGCACAGATACGCAGTATTTT
TRBJ2-1	-	TRBV20-1	-	CSARDLRESYNEQFF	TGCAGTGCTAGAGATCTCCGGGAGTCCTACAATGAGCAGTTCTTC
TRBJ2-3	-	TRBV28	-	CASSSPTVRELTDTQYF	TGTGCCAGCAGTTCCCCCACAGTGAGAGAACTCACAGATACGCAGTATTTT
TRBJ2-1	few	TRBV12-3/TRBV12-4	TRBD1	CASSWDRVGFNEQFF	TGTGCCAGCAGCTGGGACAGGGTAGGGTTCAATGAGCAGTTCTTC
TRBJ2-5	-	TRBV4-2	-	CASSQDREQTQYF	TGTGCCAGCAGCCAAGATCGGGAGCAGACCCAGTACTTC
TRBJ2-1	few	TRBV19	-	CASRGPPFEQFF	TGTGCCAGTAGGGGCCCTCCCTTCGAGCAGTTCTTC
TRBJ2-3	-	TRBV10-2	-	CASSDRGPPTDTQYF	TGCGCCAGCAGTGACAGGGGTCCCCCCACAGATACGCAGTATTTT
TRBJ2-7	-	TRBV13	-	CASSLAFSGGACEQYF	TGTGCCAGCAGCTTAGCGTTTTCGGGCGGAGCCTGCGAGCAGTACTTC
TRBJ2-2	-	TRBV7-2	-	CASSSSSANTGELFF	TGTGCCAGCAGCTCCTCTAGCGCGAACACCGGGGAGCTGTTTTTT
TRBJ2-7	few	TRBV20-1	-	CSAKLFGGGPYEQYF	TGCAGTGCTAAACTCTTTGGCGGGGGCCCCTACGAGCAGTACTTC
TRBJ1-4	-	TRBV11-2	-	CASSPGRALEKLFF	TGTGCCAGCAGTCCCGGGAGGGCCCTTGAAAAACTGTTTTTT
TRBJ2-5	few	TRBV20-1	TRBD1	CSARGTGGVGETQYF	TGCAGTGCTAGAGGGACAGGGGGCGTCGGAGAGACCCAGTACTTC
TRBJ2-6	-	TRBV2	-	CASSVSAPGANVLTF	TGTGCCAGCAGTGTTTCGGCACCTGGGGCCAACGTCCTGACTTTC
TRBJ2-1	-	TRBV2	-	CASSGHPAYNEQFF	TGTGCCAGCAGCGGCCACCCGGCCTACAATGAGCAGTTCTTC
TRBJ2-7	-	TRBV20-1	TRBD1	CSARIPGGRTYELYF	TGCAGTGCTAGGATTCCAGGGGGAAGGACTTACGAGCTGTACTTC
TRBJ1-6	-	TRBV20-1	-	CSARPSGRDNSPLHF	TGCAGTGCTAGACCCTCGGGACGGGATAATTCACCCCTCCACTTT
TRBJ2-1	few	TRBV15	-	CATSRGFNLPYNEQFF	TGTGCCACCAGCAGAGGTTTTAACCTACCTTACAATGAGCAGTTCTTC
TRBJ2-4	many	TRBV27	TRBD2	CASSLEASGNIQYF	TGTGCCAGCAGTTTAGAGGCTAGCGGTAACATTCAGTACTTC
TRBJ2-7	many	TRBV11-2	-	CASSLSRFHYEQYF	TGTGCCAGCAGCCTGAGCCGTTTCCACTACGAGCAGTACTTC
TRBJ1-4	few	TRBV25-1	TRBD1	CASSDPTGGKEKLFF	TGTGCCAGCAGTGACCCGACAGGGGGCAAAGAAAAACTGTTTTTT
TRBJ2-5	-	TRBV28	TRBD1	CASSPWDRSNRETQYF	TGTGCCAGCAGTCCCTGGGACAGGTCGAATCGGGAGACCCAGTACTTC
TRBJ1-2	few	TRBV5-6	-	CASSLVGTVNYGYTF	TGTGCAAGCAGCTTGGTGGGGACTGTTAACTATGGCTACACCTTC
TRBJ1-5	-	TRBV28	-	CASNQLGRHNQPQHF	TGTGCCAGCAACCAGTTGGGGAGACACAATCAGCCCCAGCATTTT
TRBJ2-7	few	TRBV6-8	-	CASSYSCSYEQYF	TGTGCCAGCAGTTATAGCTGCTCCTACGAGCAGTACTTC
TRBJ2-7	few	TRBV10-3	TRBD1	CATRDSPYEQYF	TGTGCCACCCGGGACAGCCCCTACGAGCAGTACTTC
TRBJ2-1	-	TRBV27	TRBD2	CASSLWGLAYNEQFF	TGTGCCAGCAGTTTATGGGGACTAGCGTACAATGAGCAGTTCTTC
TRBJ2-1	-	TRBV21-1	-	CASSKARELGWEGLGVDNEQFF	TGTGCCAGCAGCAAAGCCCGCGAGTTAGGGTGGGAGGGCCTCGGGGTAGATAATGAGCAGTTCTTC
TRBJ1-2	few	TRBV28	-	CASSLLWGRDGYTF	TGTGCCAGCAGCCTCCTGTGGGGCCGGGATGGCTACACCTTC
TRBJ1-5	few	TRBV20-1	-	CSARTPLGDSNQPQHF	TGCAGTGCTAGAACCCCGTTAGGGGATAGCAATCAGCCCCAGCATTTT
TRBJ2-7	-	TRBV7-8	TRBD2	CASSLTSGGVSGEQYF	TGTGCCAGCAGCTTAACTAGCGGGGGGGTTTCGGGTGAGCAGTACTTC
TRBJ2-7	-	TRBV11-2	-	CASSSIRGPTGSNSIYEQYF	TGTGCCAGCAGCTCGATTAGGGGCCCCACAGGGTCCAACTCCATCTACGAGCAGTACTTC
TRBJ2-1	few	TRBV2	-	CASRLQSYNEQFF	TGTGCCAGCAGGTTACAGTCCTACAATGAGCAGTTCTTC
TRBJ2-3	-	TRBV28	TRBD1	CASSPYSLGQGAGDTQYF	TGTGCCAGCAGTCCCTATTCCCTTGGACAGGGGGCAGGGGATACGCAGTATTTT
TRBJ2-7	-	TRBV5-1	TRBD2	CASSPRTSGRPPYEQYF	TGCGCCAGCAGCCCAAGGACTAGCGGGAGGCCCCCCTACGAGCAGTACTTC
TRBJ1-2	-	TRBV4-1	TRBD1	CASSSTTGARNYGYTF	TGCGCCAGCAGCTCAACCACAGGGGCACGGAACTATGGCTACACCTTC
TRBJ2-1	once	TRBV20-1	-	CSARDSGGSDEQFF	TGCAGTGCTAGAGATAGTGGCGGGTCCGATGAGCAGTTCTTC
TRBJ2-4	-	TRBV7-9	-	CASSHKQGSIRYF	TGTGCCAGCAGCCATAAACAGGGCAGCATTCGGTACTTC
TRBJ2-7	many	TRBV3-1	-	CASSQFRYEQYF	TGTGCCAGCAGCCAGTTCCGCTACGAGCAGTACTTC
TRBJ2-7	-	TRBV7-6	-	CASSLEPSSCEQYF	TGTGCCAGCAGCTTAGAGCCTTCTTCCTGCGAGCAGTACTTC
TRBJ1-2	-	TRBV19	TRBD1	CASSTTGPGSYGYTF	TGTGCCAGTAGCACGACAGGGCCCGGATCCTATGGCTACACCTTC
TRBJ2-7	-	TRBV4-2	-	CASSQDLRQSLHEQYF	TGTGCCAGCAGCCAAGATCTTCGACAATCCCTCCACGAGCAGTACTTC
TRBJ1-6	-	TRBV5-1	-	CASSEDLSPLHF	TGCGCCAGCAGCGAAGACCTTTCACCCCTCCACTTT
TRBJ2-4	-	TRBV30	TRBD1	CAWSVGTGKNIQYF	TGTGCCTGGAGTGTAGGGACAGGGAAAAACATTCAGTACTTC
TRBJ2-5	many	TRBV2	TRBD2	CASSAIAGIQETQYF	TGTGCCAGCAGTGCTATAGCGGGTATCCAAGAGACCCAGTACTTC
TRBJ2-5	few	TRBV4-2	TRBD2	CASSPGTSGGAETQYF	TGTGCCAGCAGCCCAGGGACTAGCGGGGGGGCTGAGACCCAGTACTTC
TRBJ2-5	-	TRBV20-1	TRBD2	CSARATRTSGELETQYF	TGCAGTGCTAGGGCTACTAGGACTAGCGGGGAGCTAGAGACCCAGTACTTC